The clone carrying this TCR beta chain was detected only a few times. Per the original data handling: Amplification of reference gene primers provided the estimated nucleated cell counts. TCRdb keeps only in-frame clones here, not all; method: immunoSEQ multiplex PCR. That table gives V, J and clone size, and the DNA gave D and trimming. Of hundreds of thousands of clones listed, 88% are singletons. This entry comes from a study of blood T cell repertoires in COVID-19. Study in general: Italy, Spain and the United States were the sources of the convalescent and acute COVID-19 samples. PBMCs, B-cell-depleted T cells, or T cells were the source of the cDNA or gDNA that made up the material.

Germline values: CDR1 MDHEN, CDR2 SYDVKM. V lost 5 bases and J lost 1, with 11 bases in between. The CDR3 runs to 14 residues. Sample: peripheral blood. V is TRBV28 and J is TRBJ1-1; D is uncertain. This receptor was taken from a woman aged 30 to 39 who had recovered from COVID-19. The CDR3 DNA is TGTGCCAGCAGTGGACGCGGAGGGAACACTGAAGCTTTCTTT. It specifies CASSGRGGNTEAFF.